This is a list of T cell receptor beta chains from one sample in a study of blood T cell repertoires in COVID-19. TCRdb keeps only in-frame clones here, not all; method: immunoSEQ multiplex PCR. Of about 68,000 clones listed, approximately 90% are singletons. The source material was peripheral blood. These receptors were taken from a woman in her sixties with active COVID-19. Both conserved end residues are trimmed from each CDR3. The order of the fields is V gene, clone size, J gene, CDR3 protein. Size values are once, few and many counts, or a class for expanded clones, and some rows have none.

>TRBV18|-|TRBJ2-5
ASSPPGRETQY
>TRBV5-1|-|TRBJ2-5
ASSWGQGVAETQY
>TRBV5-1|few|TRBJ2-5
ASSPLLAGGNQETQY
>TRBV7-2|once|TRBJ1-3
ASSLAESSGNTIY
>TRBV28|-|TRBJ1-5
ASKRPGGGNQPQH
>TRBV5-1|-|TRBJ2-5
ASSRDRGETQY
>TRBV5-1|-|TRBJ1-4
ASSLGQDEKLF
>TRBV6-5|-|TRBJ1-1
ASRVLISNTEAF
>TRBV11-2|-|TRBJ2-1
ASSLSLARIDEQF
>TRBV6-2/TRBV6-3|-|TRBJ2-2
ASSFGRPGTGELF
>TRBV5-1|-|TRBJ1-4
ASSPRTGGGIYEKLF
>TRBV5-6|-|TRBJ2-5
ASSLSFSGSETQY
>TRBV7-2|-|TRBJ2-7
ASSLITSGSPYEQY
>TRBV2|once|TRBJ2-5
ASKIGRDQY
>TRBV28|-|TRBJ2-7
ASSWFRPGGAYEQY
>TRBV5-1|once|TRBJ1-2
ASSLGTGISYGYT
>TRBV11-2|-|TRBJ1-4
ASSLGPTNEKLF
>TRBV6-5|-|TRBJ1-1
ASSTERGKNTEAF
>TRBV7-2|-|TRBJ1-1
ASSLGQASFGNTEAF
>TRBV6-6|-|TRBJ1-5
ASRDYYNQPQH
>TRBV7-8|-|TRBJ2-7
ASSSLAGGNEQY
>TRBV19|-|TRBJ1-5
ASSGQGGEPQH
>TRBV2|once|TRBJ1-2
ASRDRLVNYGYT
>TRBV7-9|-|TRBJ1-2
ASSLGDRANYGYT
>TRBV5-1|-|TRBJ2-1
ASSTGLVSSYNEQF
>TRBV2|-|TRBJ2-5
ASSQGLAGAGETQY
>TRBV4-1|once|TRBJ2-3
ASSQQNRASGTDTQY
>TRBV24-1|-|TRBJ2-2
ATSDGIGVTGELF
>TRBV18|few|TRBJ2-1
ASSPTSGLYNEQF
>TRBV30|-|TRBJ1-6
AWSVGTGDSPLH
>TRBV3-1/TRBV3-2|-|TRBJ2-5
ASSLSTGTRDETQY
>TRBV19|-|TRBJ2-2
ASSFGGLGTGELF
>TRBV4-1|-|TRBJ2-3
ASSRGDTQY
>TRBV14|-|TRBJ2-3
ASSDDWTDTQY
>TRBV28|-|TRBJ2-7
ASMLDRVYPEQY
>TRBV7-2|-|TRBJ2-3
ASSLLPPAEVTQY
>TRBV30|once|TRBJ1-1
AWSPPQGVGTEAF
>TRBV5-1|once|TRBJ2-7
ASSSSQGAYEQY
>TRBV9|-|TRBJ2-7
ASSVGASEDEQY
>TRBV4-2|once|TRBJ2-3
ASSQDRGTSATDTQY
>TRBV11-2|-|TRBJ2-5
ASSLKAGIQETQY
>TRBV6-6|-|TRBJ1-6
ASSYRGEGSGSPLH
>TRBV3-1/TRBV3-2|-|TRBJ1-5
ASSTGWNRPQH
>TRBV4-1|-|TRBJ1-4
ASSQARVKGGTNEKLF
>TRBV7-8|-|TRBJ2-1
ASSFRTSGTNEQF
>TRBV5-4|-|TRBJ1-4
ASSLGAGNEKLF
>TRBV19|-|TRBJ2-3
ASSKPNKGADTQY
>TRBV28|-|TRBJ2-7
ASSSIPYEQY
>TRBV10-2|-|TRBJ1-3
ASSEGGISGNTIY
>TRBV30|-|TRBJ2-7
AWNSKASGFEQY
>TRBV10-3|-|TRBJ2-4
AIRDREKNIQY
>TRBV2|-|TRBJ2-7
ACSQAGYEQY
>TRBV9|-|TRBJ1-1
ASSMRSYPGAEAF
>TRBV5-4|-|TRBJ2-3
ASSMDRANTQY
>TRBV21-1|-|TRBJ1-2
ASSNADRRFYGYT
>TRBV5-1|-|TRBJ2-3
ASSFDRAADTQY
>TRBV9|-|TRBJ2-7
ASSVGRGVGVTPYEQY
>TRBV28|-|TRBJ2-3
ASTPPGTGADTQY